The rows below give T cell receptor beta chains drawn from one sample of a study of shared clonotypes between healthy human individuals. Sequenced by immunoSEQ multiplex PCR; TCRdb stores in-frame clones only, minus some. The sample contains about 2.4 million clones, approximately 94% of which appear only once. The sequenced material came from naive CD4+ T cells from PBMCs. The receptors come from a young man in good health. Some clones in this sample may be carry-over from other donors' samples. CDR3s include the opening cysteine and the closing phenylalanine or tryptophan.

j_call v_call cdr3_aa
TRBJ2-1 TRBV5-1 CASSLPREPNNEQFF
TRBJ2-1 TRBV7-3 CASSSAGTSGRGNEQFF
TRBJ2-7 TRBV5-1 CASSGGLAGGGEQYF
TRBJ2-4 TRBV29-1 CSVDGGSKNIQYF
TRBJ2-6 TRBV4-1 CASSPSPGQGARGANVLTF
TRBJ1-3 TRBV7-2 CASSPLDGYSGNTIYF
TRBJ1-2 TRBV27 CASRSPGQYYTF
TRBJ2-5 TRBV15 CATSRDGRRVGGGWEETQYF
TRBJ2-7 TRBV11-1 CASRLAGGRFYEQYF
TRBJ2-3 TRBV29-1 CSARSGWRGSGTDTQYF
TRBJ1-2 TRBV9 CASSADPDYGYTF
TRBJ2-5 TRBV5-1 CASRASGQTGRETQYF
TRBJ1-2 TRBV10-1 CASSDNGYYGYTF
TRBJ2-2 TRBV5-4 CASSFGHRGDYGELFF
TRBJ1-5 TRBV15 CATKRDHSGNQPQHF
TRBJ2-3 TRBV10-2 CASSESASGQGDTQYF
TRBJ2-7 TRBV28 CASSLVGGPPGEQYF
TRBJ2-2 TRBV15 CATSRVVSSGKTGELFF
TRBJ1-2 TRBV10-3 CAISDGGGGYTF
TRBJ1-4 TRBV11-2 CASSLVGQGLEKLFF
TRBJ2-6 TRBV10-3 CAISPGSTGANVLTF
TRBJ2-1 TRBV15 CATSRDQGFNEQFF
TRBJ2-2 TRBV5-1 CASSYLADGELFF
TRBJ2-7 TRBV2 CASSYRATSYEQYF
TRBJ2-3 TRBV2 CASTVSTDTQYF
TRBJ1-2 TRBV7-9 CASEWQEISHGYTF
TRBJ2-1 TRBV29-1 CSVEGLAGAPSYNEQFF
TRBJ1-5 TRBV18 CASSPLSVGVGNQPQHF
TRBJ2-1 TRBV28 CASTFSYNEQFF
TRBJ2-3 TRBV5-1 CASSPHNLGQKTQYF
TRBJ1-1 TRBV19 CASSPSGRGAEAFF
TRBJ2-7 TRBV7-9 CASSSPAPGIYEQYF
TRBJ2-2 TRBV6-5 CASSWDRKGGELFF
TRBJ2-3 TRBV6-6 CASNRPEIAGTDTQYF
TRBJ1-4 TRBV7-9 CASSLGIREKLFF
TRBJ2-1 TRBV19 CATRLAGVRNEQFF
TRBJ1-4 TRBV6-1 CASSPRALGGLVFF
TRBJ2-2 TRBV15 CATSKGGTLGTGELFF
TRBJ1-1 TRBV6-1 CASSEVRRRGGIF
TRBJ1-4 TRBV5-1 CASSFNRGRDEKLFF
TRBJ1-2 TRBV5-1 CASSLGRRGYTF
TRBJ1-1 TRBV27 CASSLRQGNTEAFF
TRBJ1-3 TRBV5-6 CASSFSAGLGNTIYF
TRBJ2-7 TRBV18 CASSPGTGSGQYF
TRBJ2-2 TRBV7-9 CASSARTYTGELFF
TRBJ1-5 TRBV28 CASSNRVAANQPQHF
TRBJ1-1 TRBV5-1 CASSSTGPNTEAFF